The next 8 T cell receptor beta chains were all read from a single sample in a study of blood T cell repertoires in COVID-19. The repertoire was sequenced with immunoSEQ multiplex PCR; TCRdb's copy has only in-frame clones and lacks some. The sample yields about 400,000 clones, roughly 90% seen once. The sequencing sample was made of PBMCs or T cells enriched from blood (not recorded which). The receptors were gathered from a woman in her thirties or forties with acute COVID-19.

This chain uses TRBV5-4 with TRBJ2-5; 9 positions match TRBD1. The J segment lost 1 base and the V segment lost 0 bases, leaving 4 bases of the junction unmatched. This CDR3 contains 16 residues. CDR1 is SGHNT, CDR2 YYREEE, per germline (reference sequence). CDR3 loop: CASSLERTGVQETQYF. The CDR3, as DNA: TGTGCCAGCAGCTTGGAAAGGACAGGGGTCCAAGAGACCCAGTACTTC.

The rearrangement links TRBV7-9 to TRBJ1-2; the D gene is possibly TRBD1 (5 bases). The germline V gene has CDR1 SEHNR and CDR2 FQNEAQ (reference sequence). The CDR3 length is 13 residues. Trimming took off 5 bases at V and 4 bases at J, with 11 bases between the two ends. CDR3 loop: CASSRGTGYGYTF. CDR3 nucleotide sequence: TGTGCCAGCAGCCGGGGGACTGGCTATGGCTACACCTTC.

This CDR3 reads CASSFRDTPYEQYF. CDR3 in DNA: TGTGCCAGCAGCTTTCGGGACACCCCCTACGAGCAGTACTTC. The rearrangement links TRBV11-2 to TRBJ2-7, with D perhaps TRBD1 (6 bases). Germline assignment: CDR1 SGHAT and CDR2 FQNNGV. V was shortened by 3 bases and J by 2 bases, with 11 bases between the two germline ends. This CDR3 spans 14 amino acids.

The V and J genes are TRBV29-1 and TRBJ2-1; D not certain. The V gene's germline CDR1 is SQVTM and CDR2 ANQGSEA. Between the trimmed V and J ends, which lost 8 bases and 3 bases, there was a span of 8 bases. This CDR3 comprises 11 residues. This chain's CDR3 is CSMGSYNEQFF. The CDR3 coding sequence is TGCAGCATGGGCAGCTACAATGAGCAGTTCTTC.

This chain connects TRBV13 to TRBJ2-7; 9 bases are a match to TRBD1. Per the germline V gene, CDR1 is PRHDT and CDR2 is FYEKMQ (reference sequence). J lost 5 bases, V lost 4 bases, and 6 bases had no gene match. This CDR3 region has 14 residues. The CDR3 loop is CASSSGTGRHEQYF. In DNA, the CDR3 is TGTGCCAGCAGCTCCGGGACAGGGCGCCACGAGCAGTACTTC.

The chain recombines TRBV7-8 with TRBJ2-3; D remains ambiguous. Germline V CDR1 and CDR2: SGHVS, FQNEAQ. V shed 7 bases and J shed 0 bases, with 14 bases lying between them. The CDR3 has 15 residues. CDR3: CASTVGPTSTDTQYF. CDR3 DNA sequence: TGTGCCAGCACTGTAGGTCCGACTAGCACAGATACGCAGTATTTT.

The count of this clone is one. The V call is TRBV19, the J call TRBJ1-5, with 9 positions matching TRBD1. The J segment lost 7 bases and the V segment lost 6 bases, leaving 4 bases of the junction unmatched. Germline V gene sequence: CDR1 LNHDA, CDR2 SQIVND (reference sequence). The length of the CDR3 is 13 residues. CDR3 sequence (DNA): TGTGCCAGTAGCGGGACAGGGAAGCAGCCCCAGCATTTT. Translating it yields CASSGTGKQPQHF.

J is TRBJ2-1 and V is TRBV6-5, with 8 bases lining up with TRBD2. CDR1 and CDR2 from the germline V gene are MNHEY and SVGAGI. The CDR3 consists of 16 residues. V lost 3 bases, J lost 4 bases, and 8 bases stayed unmatched. CDR3 protein: CASSYGPSGPYNEQFF. CDR3 coding DNA: TGTGCCAGCAGTTATGGTCCTAGCGGGCCGTACAATGAGCAGTTCTTC.